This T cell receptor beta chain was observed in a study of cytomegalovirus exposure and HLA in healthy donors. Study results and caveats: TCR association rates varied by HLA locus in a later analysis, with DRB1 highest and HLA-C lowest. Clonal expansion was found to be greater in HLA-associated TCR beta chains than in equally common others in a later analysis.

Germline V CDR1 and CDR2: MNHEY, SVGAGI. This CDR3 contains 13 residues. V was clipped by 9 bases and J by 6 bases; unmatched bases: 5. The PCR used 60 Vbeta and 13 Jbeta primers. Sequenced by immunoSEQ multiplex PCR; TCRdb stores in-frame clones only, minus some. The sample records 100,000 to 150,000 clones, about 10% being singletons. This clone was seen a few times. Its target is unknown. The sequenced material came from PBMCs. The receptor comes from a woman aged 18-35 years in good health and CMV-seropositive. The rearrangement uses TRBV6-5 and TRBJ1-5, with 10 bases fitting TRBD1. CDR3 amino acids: CASRQGAGQPQHF. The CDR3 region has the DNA TGTGCCAGTCGACAGGGGGCTGGTCAGCCCCAGCATTTT.